This TCR beta chain was identified during a study of blood T cell repertoires in COVID-19. About the research overall: Samples came from the United States, Italy and Spain, spanning acute and convalescent COVID-19. The cDNA or gDNA used as material had been derived from T cells, B-cell-depleted T cells, or PBMCs.

Authors' analysis steps: For nucleated cells, counts were estimated from reference gene primer amplification. The method was immunoSEQ multiplex PCR; TCRdb's version includes in-frame clones alone and lacks a portion of them. V, J and clone size reflect that table, while D and trimming were determined from the DNA. The table shows some 450,000 clones, with about 91% occurring only once. Trimming stripped 5 bases from V and 4 bases from J, with 11 bases between. The CDR3 is made up of 13 amino acids. While infection was still active, Seattle patients were enrolled and then followed longitudinally. Material for sequencing was peripheral blood. The clonotype originates from a woman aged 45-60 years with COVID-19, enrolled during active disease. The J gene is TRBJ1-2, the V gene TRBV12-3 or TRBV12-4; D uncertain. The CDR3 DNA reads as TGTGCCAGCAGTCTCGGGGTAACCTATGGCTACACCTTC. Translated, it gives CASSLGVTYGYTF.